Given below is one T cell receptor (beta chain) in context. This specimen comes from a study of blood T cell repertoires in COVID-19. The CDR3 length is 15 residues. The J segment lost 7 bases and the V segment lost 2 bases, leaving 6 bases of the junction unmatched. Germline-derived CDR1 and CDR2 are MNHEY and SVGEGT. The assay was immunoSEQ multiplex PCR, and TCRdb's table has in-frame clones only and misses some. The sample has 150,000 to 200,000 clones; around 93% are singletons. The sequenced material came from peripheral blood. This chain links TRBV6-2 or TRBV6-3 with TRBJ2-2; TRBD1 matches 8 bases. The TCR comes from a woman aged 50 to 60 with acute or convalescent COVID-19. The CDR3 protein is CASSYRDRGGGELFF. In nucleotides, the CDR3 is TGTGCCAGCAGTTACCGTGACAGGGGTGGCGGGGAGCTGTTTTTT.